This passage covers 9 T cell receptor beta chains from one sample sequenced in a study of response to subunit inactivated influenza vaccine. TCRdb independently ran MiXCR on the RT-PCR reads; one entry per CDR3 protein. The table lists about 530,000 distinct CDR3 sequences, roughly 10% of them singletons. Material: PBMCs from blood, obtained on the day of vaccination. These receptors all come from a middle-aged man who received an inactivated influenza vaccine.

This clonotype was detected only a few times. Here the CDR3 reads CAISEEYGLAAYNEQFF. In DNA, the CDR3 is TGTGCCATCAGTGAGGAATACGGACTAGCGGCGTACAATGAGCAGTTCTTC. The chain uses TRBV10-3 and TRBJ2-1; 10 bases map to TRBD2. CDR3 size: 17 residues. CDR1 is ENHRY and CDR2 is SYGVKD in the germline V gene. The junction had 8 bases not matched to a gene; V was cut back by 2 bases and J by 4 bases.

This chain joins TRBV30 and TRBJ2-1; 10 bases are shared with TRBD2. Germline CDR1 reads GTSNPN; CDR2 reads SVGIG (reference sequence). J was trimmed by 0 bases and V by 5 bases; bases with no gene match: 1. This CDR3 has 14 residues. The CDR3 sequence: CAWASGSSYNEQFF. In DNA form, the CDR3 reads TGTGCCTGGGCTAGCGGGAGCTCCTACAATGAGCAGTTCTTC.

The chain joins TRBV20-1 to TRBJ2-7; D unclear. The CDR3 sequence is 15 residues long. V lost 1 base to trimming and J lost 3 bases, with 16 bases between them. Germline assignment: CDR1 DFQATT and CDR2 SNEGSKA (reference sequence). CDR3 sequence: CSARGGPLSRYEQYF. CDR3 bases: TGCAGTGCTAGAGGAGGACCGCTTTCGCGCTACGAGCAGTACTTC.

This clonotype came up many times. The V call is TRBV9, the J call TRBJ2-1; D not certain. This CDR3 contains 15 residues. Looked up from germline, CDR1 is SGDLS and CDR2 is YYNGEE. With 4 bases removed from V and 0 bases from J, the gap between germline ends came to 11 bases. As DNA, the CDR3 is TGTGCCAGCAGCCCAGCCGGACCCTCCTACAATGAGCAGTTCTTC. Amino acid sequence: CASSPAGPSYNEQFF.

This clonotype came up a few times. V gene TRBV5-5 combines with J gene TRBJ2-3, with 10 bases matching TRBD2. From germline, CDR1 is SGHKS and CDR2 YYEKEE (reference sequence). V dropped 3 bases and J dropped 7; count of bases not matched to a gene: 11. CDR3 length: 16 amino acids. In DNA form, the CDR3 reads TGTGCCAGCAGCTCCGGACTAGCGGAAGAGTGGTATACGCAGTATTTT. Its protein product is CASSSGLAEEWYTQYF.

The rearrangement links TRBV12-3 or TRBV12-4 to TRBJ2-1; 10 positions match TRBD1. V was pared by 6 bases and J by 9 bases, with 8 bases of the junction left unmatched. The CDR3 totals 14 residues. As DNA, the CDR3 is TGTGCCAGCAGACCCGGGACAGGGGCGACTGAGCAGTTCTTC. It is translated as CASRPGTGATEQFF.

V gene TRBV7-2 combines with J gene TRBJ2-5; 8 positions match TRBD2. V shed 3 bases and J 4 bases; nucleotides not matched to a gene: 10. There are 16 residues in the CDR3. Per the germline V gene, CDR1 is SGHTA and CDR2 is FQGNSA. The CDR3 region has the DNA TGTGCCAGCAGCTTCAGCGGGGGTGGAGGGCGAGAGACCCAGTACTTC. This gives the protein CASSFSGGGGRETQYF.

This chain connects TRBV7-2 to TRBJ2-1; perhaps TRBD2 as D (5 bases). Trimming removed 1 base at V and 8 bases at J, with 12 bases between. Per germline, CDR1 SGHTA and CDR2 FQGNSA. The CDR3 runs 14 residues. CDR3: CTSSLGYGVDEQFF. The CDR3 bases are TGTACCAGCAGCTTAGGTTACGGGGTCGATGAGCAGTTCTTC.

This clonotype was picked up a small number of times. In DNA form, the CDR3 reads TGTGCCAGCAGCCGGACAGTCGGGCCCGAAAAACTGTTTTTT. Translation gives CASSRTVGPEKLFF. The chain carries TRBV28 and TRBJ1-4, with D perhaps TRBD1 (6 bases). Per the germline V gene, CDR1 is MDHEN and CDR2 is SYDVKM. V lost 6 bases to trimming and J lost 8 bases, with 16 bases between them. The CDR3 runs to 14 residues. Based on the CDR3 plus reference TRBV28 and TRBJ1-4, the full variable domain is DVKVTQSSRYLVKRTGEKVFLECVQDMDHENMFWYRQDPGLGLRLIYFSYDVKMKEKGDIPEGYSVSREKKERFSLILESASTNQTSMYLCASSRTVGPEKLFFGSGTQLSVL.